One sample yielded the 25 T cell receptor beta chains listed below, sequenced in a study of cytomegalovirus exposure and HLA in healthy donors. PCR employed 60 Vbeta and 13 Jbeta primers. TCRdb's copy holds only in-frame clones and misses some; the assay was immunoSEQ multiplex PCR. This sample contains about 140,000 clones. Sequencing was performed on PBMCs. The receptors shown here come from a male donor in good health and CMV-seronegative.

This chain uses TRBV7-9 with TRBJ2-7, with D perhaps TRBD1 (6 bases). Trimming left V 2 bases short and J 3 bases short, with 14 bases between. In germline, CDR1 is SEHNR, CDR2 FQNEAQ (reference sequence). The CDR3 contains 15 residues. The CDR3 reads CASSLIGTSDYEQYF. In DNA, the CDR3 is TGTGCCAGCAGCTTAATAGGGACATCGGACTACGAGCAGTACTTC.

The chain uses TRBV20-1 and TRBJ2-7; D not resolved. Trimming stripped 6 bases from V and 1 base from J, with 7 bases between. Per germline, CDR1 DFQATT and CDR2 SNEGSKA (reference sequence). CDR3 length: 11 residues. The CDR3 reads CSATESYEQYF. The CDR3, as DNA: TGCAGTGCCACGGAGTCCTACGAGCAGTACTTC.

V usage is TRBV6-4 and J usage is TRBJ2-3; weak D call: TRBD2 (7 bases). Germline V lookup: CDR1 MRHNA, CDR2 SNTAGT. V shed 5 bases and J shed 2 bases, with 14 bases lying between them. The CDR3 totals 15 residues. CDR3 in amino acids: CASSQLGGDTDTQYF. CDR3 sequence (DNA): TGTGCCAGCAGTCAACTAGGGGGGGACACAGATACGCAGTATTTT.

The chain uses TRBV7-2 and TRBJ1-5, with unresolved D. The CDR3 is 12 residues long. Germline CDR1 reads SGHTA; CDR2 reads FQGNSA. Trimming removed 0 bases from V and 5 bases from J, with 2 bases in between. The CDR3 DNA reads as TGTGCCAGCAGCTTAGCCGATCAGCCCCAGCATTTT. It specifies CASSLADQPQHF.

The V call is TRBV5-1, the J call TRBJ2-7; 9 nucleotides agree with TRBD1. The CDR3 is made up of 17 amino acids. V lost 3 bases to trimming and J lost 1 base; unmatched junction nucleotides: 11. Germline values: CDR1 SGHRS, CDR2 YFSETQ. The CDR3 loop reads CASSYGTGLQKSYEQYF. CDR3 in DNA: TGCGCCAGCAGCTACGGGACAGGGCTCCAAAAATCCTACGAGCAGTACTTC.

The CDR3 sequence is CASSLGADNQPQHF. The DNA of the CDR3 is TGTGCCAGCAGCTTAGGGGCAGACAATCAGCCCCAGCATTTT. The rearrangement uses TRBV7-2 and TRBJ1-5, with no clear D. Trimming left V 1 base short and J 3 bases short, with 7 bases between. CDR1 and CDR2 from the germline V gene are SGHTA and FQGNSA. This CDR3 has 14 residues.

V gene TRBV5-6 combines with J gene TRBJ1-2, with D uncertain. This CDR3 comprises 17 residues. Deletions cut 4 bases from V and 5 bases from J, with 24 bases between. Germline V gives CDR1 SGHDT, CDR2 YYEEEE. CDR3 nucleotides: TGTGCCAGCAGCCCAGGCATTAGATGGTCATCCGGTTATGGCTACACCTTC. Its protein is CASSPGIRWSSGYGYTF.

The chain joins TRBV10-3 to TRBJ2-7; 15 bases are a match to TRBD2. Germline V gives CDR1 ENHRY, CDR2 SYGVKD. Trimming at V came to 7 bases and at J to 2 bases, leaving 6 bases not matched to a gene. CDR3 size: 16 residues. CDR3 loop: CAITGTSGRRAYEQYF. CDR3 nucleotide sequence: TGTGCCATCACCGGGACTAGCGGGAGGCGAGCCTACGAGCAGTACTTC.

The V gene is TRBV6-1, the J gene TRBJ1-5; tentative D call: TRBD1 (5 bases). From germline, CDR1 is MNHNS and CDR2 SASEGT. The CDR3 length is 15 residues. Trimming cost V 3 bases and J 2 bases, with 11 bases left between them. The CDR3 region has the DNA TGTGCCAGCAGTGAGAAAAGGGGTGGCAATCAGCCCCAGCATTTT. This translates into CASSEKRGGNQPQHF.

The chain couples TRBV7-9 to TRBJ1-1, with 8 bases fitting TRBD1. Germline CDR1 and CDR2: SEHNR and FQNEAQ (reference sequence). The J segment lost 3 bases and the V segment lost 5 bases, leaving 8 bases of the junction unmatched. The CDR3 extends over 15 amino acids. The CDR3 sequence: CASSPWTGSDTEAFF. The CDR3 nucleotides are TGTGCCAGCAGCCCATGGACAGGGTCAGACACTGAAGCTTTCTTT.

The V call is TRBV5-1, the J call TRBJ1-2; TRBD1 matches 8 bases. There are 13 residues in the CDR3. The V gene's germline CDR1 is SGHRS and CDR2 YFSETQ. V shed 2 bases and J 7 bases; nucleotides not matched to a gene: 4. Here the CDR3 DNA reads TGCGCCAGCAGCTTTGGGACAGGCGGTGGCTACACCTTC. Translated, it gives CASSFGTGGGYTF.

V usage is TRBV10-2 and J usage is TRBJ2-1; 10 positions match TRBD2. Trimming took 4 bases from V and 9 from J; bases not matched to a gene: 9. CDR3 size: 15 residues. Germline CDR1 reads WSHSY; CDR2 reads SAAADI. CDR3 DNA sequence: TGCGCCAGCAGTGCGGCAGCGGGAGGGCCGGGTGAGCAGTTCTTC. It yields the protein CASSAAAGGPGEQFF.

This sequence joins TRBV6-1 and TRBJ2-7; 11 nucleotides match TRBD2. Germline V gene data show CDR1 as MNHNS and CDR2 as SASEGT. The CDR3 is 17 residues long. With V trimmed by 3 bases and J by 3 bases, 10 bases remained unmatched. This chain's CDR3 is CASSERLAGYKIYEQYF. DNA for the CDR3: TGTGCCAGCAGTGAGAGACTAGCGGGGTATAAAATCTACGAGCAGTACTTC.

The chain combines TRBV7-9 with TRBJ2-7; 9 bases agree with TRBD1. The CDR3 loop spans 13 amino acids. Trimming cost V 5 bases and J 6 bases; bases outside gene matches: 5. Germline V gives CDR1 SEHNR, CDR2 FQNEAQ (reference sequence). The CDR3 region is CASSMGQGGEQYF. Written as DNA, the CDR3 is TGTGCCAGCAGCATGGGACAGGGAGGCGAGCAGTACTTC.

The chain is built from TRBV5-1 and TRBJ2-1, with 7 bases lining up with TRBD1. This CDR3 has 15 residues. The ends lost 4 bases at V and 4 bases at J; junction bases unmatched: 8. Germline V CDR1 and CDR2: SGHRS, YFSETQ. CDR3 coding DNA: TGCGCCAGCAGCCAAGGGACAGCTACATACAATGAGCAGTTCTTC. It is translated as CASSQGTATYNEQFF.

The V and J genes are TRBV6-5 and TRBJ2-5; 7 bases agree with TRBD2. CDR1 and CDR2 from the germline V gene are MNHEY and SVGAGI. V lost 0 bases, J lost 8 bases, and 12 bases stayed unmatched. This CDR3 contains 16 residues. Here the CDR3 reads CASSYSRGSGVGTQYF. As DNA, the CDR3 is TGTGCCAGCAGTTACTCGAGGGGCAGCGGGGTCGGAACCCAGTACTTC.

This sequence joins TRBV5-1 and TRBJ1-2; 7 bases fit TRBD1. CDR1 and CDR2 (germline): SGHRS, YFSETQ. This CDR3 is 12 amino acids long. Germline trimming cut 4 bases from V and 6 bases from J; bases unmatched to any gene: 3. The CDR3 protein is CASSLDRDGYTF. The CDR3 DNA sequence: TGCGCCAGCAGCCTTGACAGGGATGGCTACACCTTC.

This sequence joins TRBV29-1 and TRBJ1-1; weak D call: TRBD1 (6 bases). Trimming pared 3 bases from V and 5 bases from J, leaving 19 bases between. Looked up from germline, CDR1 is SQVTM and CDR2 is ANQGSEA. CDR3 length: 15 amino acids. The CDR3 coding sequence is TGCAGCGTTGAGACCCAGGGGCGCGATTATACTGAAGCTTTCTTT. Its protein is CSVETQGRDYTEAFF.

The genes are TRBV7-2 and TRBJ2-7; no clear D gene. The length of the CDR3 is 11 residues. Trimming removed 5 bases from V and 3 bases from J, with 5 bases in between. The V gene's germline CDR1 is SGHTA and CDR2 FQGNSA. CDR3 nucleotide sequence: TGTGCCAGCAGCCTTGTCTACGAGCAGTACTTC. Residues: CASSLVYEQYF.

V gene TRBV4-3 combines with J gene TRBJ1-5; D possibly corresponds to TRBD1 (5 bases). Trimming pared 2 bases from V and 4 bases from J, leaving 12 bases between. Germline V gene data show CDR1 as LGHNA and CDR2 as YSLEER. The CDR3 length is 15 residues. The CDR3 DNA follows: TGCGCCAGCAGCCAAATGGCGGGGCGAAATCAGCCCCAGCATTTT. It specifies CASSQMAGRNQPQHF.

The chain couples TRBV7-6 to TRBJ2-1; the match to TRBD2 covers 13 bases. CDR1 is SGHVS, CDR2 FNYEAQ, per germline. The CDR3 runs to 19 residues. The junction had 14 bases not matched to a gene; V was cut back by 6 bases and J by 3 bases. CDR3 residues: CASSSLAGGPVSGYNEQFF. CDR3 nucleotides: TGTGCCAGCAGTTCACTAGCGGGAGGGCCGGTGAGTGGCTACAATGAGCAGTTCTTC.

The chain joins TRBV6-1 to TRBJ2-1; 11 nucleotides align to TRBD2. After removal of 1 base from V and 6 bases from J, the junction contained 2 bases not matched to a gene. Germline assignment: CDR1 MNHNS and CDR2 SASEGT. This CDR3 spans 15 amino acids. As DNA, the CDR3 is TGTGCCAGCAGTGAAGGTAGCGGGAGGGCCAATGAGCAGTTCTTC. It codes for CASSEGSGRANEQFF.

This chain connects TRBV5-6 to TRBJ2-2; the match to TRBD2 covers 8 bases. Germline-derived CDR1 and CDR2 are SGHDT and YYEEEE. CDR3 length: 14 residues. The V and J ends lost 5 bases and 4 bases, in that order; junction bases with no gene match: 4. For the CDR3, the DNA is TGTGCCAGCAGTCCGGCGGGGGGCACCGGGGAGCTGTTTTTT. It translates to CASSPAGGTGELFF.

The chain recombines TRBV5-4 with TRBJ1-4; 10 nucleotides agree with TRBD1. Germline V gives CDR1 SGHNT, CDR2 YYREEE (reference sequence). The CDR3 length is 16 residues. Trimming took 4 bases from V and 7 from J; bases not matched to a gene: 10. This chain's CDR3 is CASSRQGAEGGEKLFF. Here the CDR3 DNA reads TGTGCCAGCAGCCGACAGGGGGCGGAAGGCGGTGAAAAACTGTTTTTT.

As regards this clone: At one end the junction does not follow the germline gene, possibly because of a read error. The rearrangement uses TRBV30 and TRBJ2-5; 10 nucleotides line up with TRBD1. The CDR3 covers 15 residues. The germline V gene encodes CDR1 GTSNPN and CDR2 SVGIG (reference sequence). CDR3 residues: CACTWDRGNQKTQYF. DNA for the CDR3: TGTGCCTGCACTTGGGACAGGGGAAACCAAAAGACCCAGTACTTC.